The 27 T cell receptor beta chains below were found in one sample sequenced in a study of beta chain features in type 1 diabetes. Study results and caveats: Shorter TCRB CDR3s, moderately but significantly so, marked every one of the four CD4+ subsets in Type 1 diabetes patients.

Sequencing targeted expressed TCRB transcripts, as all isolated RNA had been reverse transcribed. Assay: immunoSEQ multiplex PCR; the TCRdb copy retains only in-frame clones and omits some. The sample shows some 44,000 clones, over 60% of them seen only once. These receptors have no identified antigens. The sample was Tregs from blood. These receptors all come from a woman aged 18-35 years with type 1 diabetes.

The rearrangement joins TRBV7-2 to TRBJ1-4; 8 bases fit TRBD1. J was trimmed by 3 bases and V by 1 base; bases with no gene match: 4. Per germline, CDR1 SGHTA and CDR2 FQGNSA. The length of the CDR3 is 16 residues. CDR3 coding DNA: TGTGCCAGCAGCTTAGGGTTGACAGGGGCTAATGAAAAACTGTTTTTT. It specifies CASSLGLTGANEKLFF.

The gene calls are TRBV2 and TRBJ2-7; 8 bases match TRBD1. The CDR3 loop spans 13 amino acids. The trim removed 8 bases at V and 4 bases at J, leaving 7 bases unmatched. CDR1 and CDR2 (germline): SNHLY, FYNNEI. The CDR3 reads CASGGQGFYEQYF. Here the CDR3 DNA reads TGTGCCAGCGGCGGACAGGGATTTTACGAGCAGTACTTC.

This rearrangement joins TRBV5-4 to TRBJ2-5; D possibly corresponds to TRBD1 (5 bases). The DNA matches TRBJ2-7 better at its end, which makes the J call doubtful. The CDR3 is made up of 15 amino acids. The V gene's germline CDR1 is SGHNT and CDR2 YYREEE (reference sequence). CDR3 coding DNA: TGTGCCAGCAGTCCTGAGACAGCCAAGGCCTACGAGCAGTACTTC. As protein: CASSPETAKAYEQYF.

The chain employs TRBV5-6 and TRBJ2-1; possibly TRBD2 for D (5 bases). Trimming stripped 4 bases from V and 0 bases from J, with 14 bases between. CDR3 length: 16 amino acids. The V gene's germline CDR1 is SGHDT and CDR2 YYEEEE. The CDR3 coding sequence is TGTGCCAGCAGCCCGCGGGCAACAAGCTCCTACAATGAGCAGTTCTTC. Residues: CASSPRATSSYNEQFF.

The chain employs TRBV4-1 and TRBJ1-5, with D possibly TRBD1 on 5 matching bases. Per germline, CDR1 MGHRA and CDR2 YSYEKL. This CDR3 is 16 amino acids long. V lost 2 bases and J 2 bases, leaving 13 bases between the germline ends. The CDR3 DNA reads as TGCGCCAGCAGCCAACATACAGGAAAAGGCAATCAGCCCCAGCATTTT. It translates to CASSQHTGKGNQPQHF.

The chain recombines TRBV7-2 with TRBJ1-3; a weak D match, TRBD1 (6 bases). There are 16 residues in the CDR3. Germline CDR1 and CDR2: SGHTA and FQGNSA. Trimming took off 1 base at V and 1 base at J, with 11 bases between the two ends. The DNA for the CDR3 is TGTGCCAGCAGCTTAGAGGACAGCTATTCTGGAAACACCATATATTTT. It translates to CASSLEDSYSGNTIYF. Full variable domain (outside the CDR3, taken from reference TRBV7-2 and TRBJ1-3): GAGVSQSPSNKVTEKGKDVELRCDPISGHTALYWYRQSLGQGLEFLIYFQGNSAPDKSGLPSDRFSAERTGGSVSTLTIQRTQQEDSAVYLCASSLEDSYSGNTIYFGEGSWLTVV.

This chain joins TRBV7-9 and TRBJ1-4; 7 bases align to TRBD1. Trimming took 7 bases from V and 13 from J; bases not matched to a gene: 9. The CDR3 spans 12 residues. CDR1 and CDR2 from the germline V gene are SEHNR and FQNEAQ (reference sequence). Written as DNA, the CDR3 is TGTGCCAGCAACGAAGGGGGCTTTGGACTGTTTTTT. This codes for CASNEGGFGLFF.

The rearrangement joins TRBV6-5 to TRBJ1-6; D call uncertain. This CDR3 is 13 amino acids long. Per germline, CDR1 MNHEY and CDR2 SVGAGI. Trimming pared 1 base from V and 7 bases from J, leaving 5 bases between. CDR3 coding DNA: TGTGCCAGCAGTTACTTCCTAAATTCACCCCTCCACTTT. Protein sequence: CASSYFLNSPLHF.

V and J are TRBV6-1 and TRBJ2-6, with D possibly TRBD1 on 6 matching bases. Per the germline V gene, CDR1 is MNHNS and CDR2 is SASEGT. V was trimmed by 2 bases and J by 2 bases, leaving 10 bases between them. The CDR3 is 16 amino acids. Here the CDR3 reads CASSESPGAGANVLTF. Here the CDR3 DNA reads TGTGCCAGCAGTGAATCCCCAGGGGCTGGGGCCAACGTCCTGACTTTC.

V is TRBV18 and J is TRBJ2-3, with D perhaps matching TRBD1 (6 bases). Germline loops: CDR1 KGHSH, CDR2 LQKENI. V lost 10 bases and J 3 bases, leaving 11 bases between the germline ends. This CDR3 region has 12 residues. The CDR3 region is CATGHRTDTQYF. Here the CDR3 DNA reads TGTGCCACGGGACATAGGACAGATACGCAGTATTTT. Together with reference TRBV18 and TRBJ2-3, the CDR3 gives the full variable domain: NAGVMQNPRHLVRRRGQEARLRCSPMKGHSHVYWYRQLPEEGLKFMVYLQKENIIDESGMPKERFSAEFPKEGPSILRIQQVVRGDSAAYFCATGHRTDTQYFGPGTRLTVL.

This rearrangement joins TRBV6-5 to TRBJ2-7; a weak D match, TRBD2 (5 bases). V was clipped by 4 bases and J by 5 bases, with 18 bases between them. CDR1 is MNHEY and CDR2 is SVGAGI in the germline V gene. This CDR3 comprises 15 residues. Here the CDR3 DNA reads TGTGCCAGCAGTTCCGCCCCCCGGGGATTACACGAGCAGTACTTC. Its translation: CASSSAPRGLHEQYF.

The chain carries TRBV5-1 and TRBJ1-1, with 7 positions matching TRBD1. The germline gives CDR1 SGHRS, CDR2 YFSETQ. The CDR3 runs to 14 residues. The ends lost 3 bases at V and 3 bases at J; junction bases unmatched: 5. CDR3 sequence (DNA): TGCGCCAGCAGCTCGATGGGACAGTACACTGAAGCTTTCTTT. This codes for CASSSMGQYTEAFF.

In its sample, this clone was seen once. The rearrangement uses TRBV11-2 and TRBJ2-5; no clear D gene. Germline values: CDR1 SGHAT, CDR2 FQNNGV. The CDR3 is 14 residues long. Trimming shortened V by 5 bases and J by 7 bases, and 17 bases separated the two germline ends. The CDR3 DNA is TGTGCCAGCAGCCCATCGACCGGGTTGGGGACCCAGTACTTC. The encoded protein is CASSPSTGLGTQYF.

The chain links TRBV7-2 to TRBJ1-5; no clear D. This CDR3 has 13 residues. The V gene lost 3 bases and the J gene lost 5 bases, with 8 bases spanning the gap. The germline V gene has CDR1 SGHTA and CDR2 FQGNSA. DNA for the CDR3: TGTGCCAGCAGCTTTTTGGCGGATCAGCCCCAGCATTTT. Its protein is CASSFLADQPQHF.

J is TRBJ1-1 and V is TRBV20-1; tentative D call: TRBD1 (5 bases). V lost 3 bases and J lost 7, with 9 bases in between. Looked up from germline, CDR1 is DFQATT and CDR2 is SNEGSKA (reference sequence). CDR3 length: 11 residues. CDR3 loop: CSARTAFEAFF. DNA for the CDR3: TGCAGTGCTAGGACAGCTTTTGAAGCTTTCTTT.

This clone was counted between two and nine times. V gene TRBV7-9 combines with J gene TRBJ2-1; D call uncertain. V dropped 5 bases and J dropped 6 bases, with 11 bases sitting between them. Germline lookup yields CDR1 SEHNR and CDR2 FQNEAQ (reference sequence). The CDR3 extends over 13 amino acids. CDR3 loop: CASSRLGSNEQFF. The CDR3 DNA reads TGTGCCAGCAGCCGCCTCGGGTCCAATGAGCAGTTCTTC.

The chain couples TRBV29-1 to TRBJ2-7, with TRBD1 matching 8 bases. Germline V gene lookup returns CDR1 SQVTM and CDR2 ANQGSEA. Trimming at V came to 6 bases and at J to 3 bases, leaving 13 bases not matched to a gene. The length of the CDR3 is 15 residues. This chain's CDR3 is CSVGHRPGQVYEQYF. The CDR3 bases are TGCAGCGTCGGACACAGACCGGGACAGGTCTACGAGCAGTACTTC.

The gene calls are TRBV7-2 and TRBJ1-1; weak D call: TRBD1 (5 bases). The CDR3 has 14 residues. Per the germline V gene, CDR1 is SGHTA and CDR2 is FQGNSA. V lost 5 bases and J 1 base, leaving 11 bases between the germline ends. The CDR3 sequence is CASSPGIRNTEAFF. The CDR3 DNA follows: TGTGCCAGCAGCCCAGGGATTCGGAACACTGAAGCTTTCTTT.

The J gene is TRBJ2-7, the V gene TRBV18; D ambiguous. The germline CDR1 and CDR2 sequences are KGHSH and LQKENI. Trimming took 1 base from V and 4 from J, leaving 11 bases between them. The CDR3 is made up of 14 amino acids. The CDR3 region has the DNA TGTGCCAGCTCACCACTCGCAGGTGATTACGAGCAGTACTTC. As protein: CASSPLAGDYEQYF.

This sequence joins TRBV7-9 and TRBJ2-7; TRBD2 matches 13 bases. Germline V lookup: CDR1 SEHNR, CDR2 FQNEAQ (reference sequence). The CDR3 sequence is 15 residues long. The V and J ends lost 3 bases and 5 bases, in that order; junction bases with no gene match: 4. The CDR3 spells CASSFRTSGSHEQYF. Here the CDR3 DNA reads TGTGCCAGCAGCTTCCGGACTAGCGGGAGTCACGAGCAGTACTTC.

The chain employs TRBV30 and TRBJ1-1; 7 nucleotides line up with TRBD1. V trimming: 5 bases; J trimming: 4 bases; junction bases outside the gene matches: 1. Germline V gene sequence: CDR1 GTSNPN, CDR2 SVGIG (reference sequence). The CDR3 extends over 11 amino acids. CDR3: CAWAGGTEAFF. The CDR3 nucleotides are TGTGCCTGGGCAGGGGGCACTGAAGCTTTCTTT.

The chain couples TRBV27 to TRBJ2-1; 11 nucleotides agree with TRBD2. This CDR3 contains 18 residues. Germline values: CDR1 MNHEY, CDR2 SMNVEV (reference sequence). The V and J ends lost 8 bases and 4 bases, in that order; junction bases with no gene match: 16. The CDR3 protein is CASGGRLAGGLRYNEQFF. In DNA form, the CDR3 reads TGTGCCAGCGGTGGGAGGCTAGCGGGAGGTTTAAGGTACAATGAGCAGTTCTTC.

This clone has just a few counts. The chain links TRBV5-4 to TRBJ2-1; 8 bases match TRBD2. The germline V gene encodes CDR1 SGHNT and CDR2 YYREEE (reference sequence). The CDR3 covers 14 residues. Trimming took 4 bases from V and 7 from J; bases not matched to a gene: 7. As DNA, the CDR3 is TGTGCCAGCAGCCCCCAGCGGGAGTGGAATGAGCAGTTCTTC. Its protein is CASSPQREWNEQFF.

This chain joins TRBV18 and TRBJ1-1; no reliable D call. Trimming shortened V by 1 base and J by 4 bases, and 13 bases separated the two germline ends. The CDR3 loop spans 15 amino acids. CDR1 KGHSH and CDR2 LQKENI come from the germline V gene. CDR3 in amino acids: CASSPLAAGGTEAFF. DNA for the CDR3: TGTGCCAGCTCACCACTAGCAGCGGGAGGCACTGAAGCTTTCTTT.

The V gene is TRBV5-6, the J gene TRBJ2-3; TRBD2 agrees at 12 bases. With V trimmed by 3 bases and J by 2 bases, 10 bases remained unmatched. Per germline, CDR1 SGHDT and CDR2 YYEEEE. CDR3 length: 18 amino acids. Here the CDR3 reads CASSSTSGRTGYTDTQYF. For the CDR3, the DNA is TGTGCCAGCAGCTCTACTAGCGGGAGGACCGGTTACACAGATACGCAGTATTTT.

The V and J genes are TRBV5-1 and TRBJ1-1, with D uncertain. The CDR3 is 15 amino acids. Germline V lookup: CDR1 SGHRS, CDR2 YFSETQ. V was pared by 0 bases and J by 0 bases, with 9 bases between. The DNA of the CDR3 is TGCGCCAGCAGCTTGGGGGCAGATTTGAACACTGAAGCTTTCTTT. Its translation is CASSLGADLNTEAFF.

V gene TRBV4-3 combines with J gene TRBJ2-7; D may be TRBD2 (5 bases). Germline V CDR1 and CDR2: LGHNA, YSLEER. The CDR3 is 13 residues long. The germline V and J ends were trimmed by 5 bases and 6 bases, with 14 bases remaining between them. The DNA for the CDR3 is TGCGCCAGCAGCTCAGACTACTGGGGCGAGCAGTACTTC. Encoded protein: CASSSDYWGEQYF.